Following are 4 T cell receptor beta chains from one sample sequenced in a study of Graves' ophthalmopathy and Graves' hyperthyroidism. TCR beta CDR3 regions were amplified from RNA transcripts. HTBI-primed RT-PCR formed the first round, and a multiplex PCR formed the second. TCRdb processed the multiplex PCR reads anew with MiXCR; each CDR3 protein has one entry. The data hold over 450,000 distinct CDR3 sequences, with 13% to 15% observed a single time. Material: blood. The source is a woman aged 30 to 39 with Graves' ophthalmopathy.

This clonotype was seen repeatedly, ten times or more. The chain uses TRBV30 and TRBJ2-5; a weak D match, TRBD1 (6 bases). The germline V gene has CDR1 GTSNPN and CDR2 SVGIG (reference sequence). Deletions cut 0 bases from V and 3 bases from J, with 8 bases between. The CDR3 extends over 13 amino acids. CDR3 region: CAWSVRTEETQYF. Written as DNA, the CDR3 is TGTGCCTGGAGTGTACGGACAGAAGAGACCCAGTACTTC.

This clonotype has ten or more counts. V and J are TRBV7-9 and TRBJ2-2; D is unresolved. The CDR3 covers 15 residues. Germline V lookup: CDR1 SEHNR, CDR2 FQNEAQ (reference sequence). The ends were cut back, 5 bases at V and 1 base at J, with 11 bases in the middle. The CDR3 reads CASSPSGKNTGELFF. CDR3 nucleotide sequence: TGTGCCAGCAGCCCCTCTGGGAAGAACACCGGGGAGCTGTTTTTT.

This clonotype was seen ten or more times. The chain uses TRBV6-1 and TRBJ1-5; no definite D call. CDR3 size: 12 residues. The V and J ends lost 6 bases and 9 bases respectively, with 12 bases between them. The germline gives CDR1 MNHNS, CDR2 SASEGT. The CDR3 DNA reads TGTGCCAGCAGGCCCAGGTCAGGGCCCCAGCATTTT. It translates to CASRPRSGPQHF.

This clonotype was counted many times. The J gene is TRBJ1-1, the V gene TRBV28, with 7 bases that match TRBD1. V was clipped by 1 base and J by 1 base; unmatched bases: 6. CDR1 MDHEN and CDR2 SYDVKM come from the germline V gene. This CDR3 contains 16 residues. The CDR3 here is CASSLSNRGPNTEAFF. CDR3 bases: TGTGCCAGCAGTTTATCTAACAGGGGACCGAACACTGAAGCTTTCTTT.